This T cell receptor (beta chain) was recovered during a study of post-analysis software for immune sequencing data. Unique molecular identifiers were present in the TCR beta cDNA libraries. TCRdb re-derived calls from the PCR reads in MiXCR, one entry per CDR3 protein. The table lists roughly 540,000 distinct CDR3 sequences, approximately 34% of them singletons. Study conclusions and caveats: There were about 5 TRBV segments more frequent in patients than controls, and TRBV5-6, TRBV5-1 and TRBV20-1 were among them. Under F measure analysis, samples from one preparation batch co-clustered strongly.

From germline, CDR1 is SGHRS and CDR2 YFSETQ. V was pared by 1 base and J by 2 bases, with 6 bases of the junction left unmatched. The CDR3 is 16 residues long. In regard to this clonotype: What it binds is not known.

The chain links TRBV5-1 to TRBJ2-1; 7 bases agree with TRBD1. The TCR comes from a girl aged 2-17 years with multiple sclerosis. The material sequenced was blood. CDR3 nucleotide sequence: TGCGCCAGCAGCTTGCAACCGGGACAGACCTACAATGAGCAGTTCTTC. As protein: CASSLQPGQTYNEQFF.